The next 15 T cell receptor beta chains were all read from a single sample in a study of CD8 T cells in ankylosing spondylitis (dated by TCRdb to about 2017). Libraries were constructed by 5' RACE. TCRdb lists the instrument as Illumina HiSeq 2500. TCRdb reanalyzed the raw reads on its own, using fastp at Q25 for trimming and MiXCR for clone calling, and kept in-frame beta chains. CDR3 protein duplicates are merged, each entry listing the most common genes and DNA. Counted in this sample were 200,000 to 250,000 distinct CDR3 sequences; more than 9% of them appeared once. The ten largest clonotypes hold about 20% of the sample. Sequencing was performed on blood, either unsorted or a sorted T cell fraction (not recorded which). All receptors derive from a male donor with ankylosing spondylitis or in good health (not recorded which).

The CDR3 reads CSAPDRLSYGYTF. The CDR3 DNA follows: TGCAGTGCCCCGGACAGGCTGAGCTATGGCTACACCTTC. The chain joins TRBV20-1 to TRBJ1-2; 7 bases align to TRBD1. This CDR3 has 13 amino acids. The trim removed 6 bases at V and 4 bases at J, leaving 8 bases unmatched. From germline, CDR1 is DFQATT and CDR2 SNEGSKA (reference sequence).

This clonotype was seen at least ten times. V usage is TRBV7-3 and J usage is TRBJ2-7; 10 positions agree with TRBD1. Germline V gene lookup returns CDR1 SGHTA and CDR2 FQGTGA. The CDR3 is made up of 14 amino acids. Trimming cost V 5 bases and J 6 bases; bases outside gene matches: 7. Here the CDR3 DNA reads TGTGCCAGCAGCCCGTGGGACAGGGGAGGCGAGCAGTACTTC. Translated: CASSPWDRGGEQYF.

Comment on this clonotype: Germline and junction disagree at one end, which may indicate a read error. The chain is built from TRBV20-1 and TRBJ2-6; 7 positions agree with TRBD2. The CDR3 is 15 residues long. Germline CDR1 DFQATT, CDR2 SNEGSKA (reference sequence). The CDR3 spells CCASGGGSGANVLTF. In DNA form, the CDR3 reads TGCTGTGCTAGTGGGGGGGGGTCTGGGGCCAACGTCCTGACTTTC.

The genes are TRBV6-1 and TRBJ2-5; D not certain. Germline V gene sequence: CDR1 MNHNS, CDR2 SASEGT. V was shortened by 5 bases and J by 5 bases, with 12 bases between the two germline ends. CDR3 size: 13 residues. The chain's CDR3 is CASSTELGETQYF. CDR3 in DNA: TGTGCCAGCAGTACGGAGTTAGGGGAGACCCAGTACTTC.

This clonotype was counted only a few times. The chain combines TRBV11-2 with TRBJ2-1; D may be TRBD1 (6 bases). The CDR3 length is 14 residues. The germline V and J ends were trimmed by 4 bases and 4 bases, with 11 bases remaining between them. Per the germline V gene, CDR1 is SGHAT and CDR2 is FQNNGV. CDR3 coding DNA: TGTGCCAGCAGCTCCCCCGACAGGTACAATGAGCAGTTCTTC. This translates into CASSSPDRYNEQFF. Using reference TRBV11-2 and TRBJ2-1 for the parts outside the CDR3, the full variable domain is EAGVAQSPRYKIIEKRQSVAFWCNPISGHATLYWYQQILGQGPKLLIQFQNNGVVDDSQLPKDRFSAERLKGVDSTLKIQPAKLEDSAVYLCASSSPDRYNEQFFGPGTRLTVL.

J is TRBJ2-1 and V is TRBV7-3; D perhaps matches TRBD2 (6 bases). The CDR3 length is 12 residues. Germline-derived CDR1 and CDR2 are SGHTA and FQGTGA. V dropped 3 bases and J dropped 10 bases, with 10 bases sitting between them. CDR3 protein: CASSFSGREQFF. The CDR3, as DNA: TGTGCCAGCAGCTTCTCGGGGAGGGAGCAGTTCTTC.

This clonotype was seen more than once but under ten times. The V and J genes are TRBV19 and TRBJ2-1, with 9 bases matching TRBD2. Germline loops: CDR1 LNHDA, CDR2 SQIVND (reference sequence). J was trimmed by 0 bases and V by 4 bases; bases with no gene match: 7. The CDR3 contains 17 residues. The CDR3 protein is CASSTLAGGSSYNEQFF. The CDR3 coding sequence is TGTGCCAGTAGTACACTAGCGGGCGGCAGCTCCTACAATGAGCAGTTCTTC.

The gene calls are TRBV5-6 and TRBJ2-7; 8 bases fit TRBD1. V gave up 4 bases and J gave up 2 bases; unmatched junction bases: 14. The CDR3 totals 17 residues. Germline CDR1 SGHDT, CDR2 YYEEEE. The DNA for the CDR3 is TGTGCCAGCAGCCCAAGGCTTCAGGGGGCGATCACCTACGAGCAGTACTTC. Its protein is CASSPRLQGAITYEQYF.

This clonotype has only one observation. The J gene is TRBJ1-5, the V gene TRBV20-1, with D possibly matching TRBD1 (5 bases). The CDR3 spans 13 residues. From germline, CDR1 is DFQATT and CDR2 SNEGSKA (reference sequence). V lost 7 bases to trimming and J lost 1 base, with 11 bases between them. For the CDR3, the DNA is TGCAGTGGTCAGGGCTGGAGCAATCAGCCCCAGCATTTT. Translated: CSGQGWSNQPQHF.

In its sample, this clonotype was seen a few times. The gene calls are TRBV7-3 and TRBJ2-5; 11 bases agree with TRBD1. The germline V gene encodes CDR1 SGHTA and CDR2 FQGTGA. This CDR3 comprises 14 residues. V shed 5 bases, J shed 5 bases, and the junction held 4 bases outside the gene matches. The CDR3 nucleotides read TGTGCCAGCAGCCCTGGGACAGGGGGGGAGACCCAGTACTTC. Translating it yields CASSPGTGGETQYF.

This clonotype was recorded at least ten times. CDR3 protein: CASSDTGTGENIQYF. The CDR3 DNA reads as TGTGCCAGCAGTGACACCGGGACGGGGGAGAACATTCAGTACTTC. The chain combines TRBV12-3 or TRBV12-4 with TRBJ2-4, with D possibly being TRBD2 (6 bases). Trimming cost V 5 bases and J 7 bases, with 18 bases left between them. The CDR3 runs to 15 residues.

A few counts support this clonotype. The chain employs TRBV5-1 and TRBJ2-1, with TRBD2 matching over 9 bases. In germline, CDR1 is SGHRS, CDR2 YFSETQ. This CDR3 region has 16 residues. V dropped 4 bases and J dropped 3; count of bases not matched to a gene: 8. CDR3 bases: TGCGCCAGCAGCCCCCCCCTAGCGGGAAACTACAATGAGCAGTTCTTC. Translating it yields CASSPPLAGNYNEQFF.

At least ten counts were recorded for this clonotype. The chain is built from TRBV12-3 or TRBV12-4 and TRBJ2-5; 8 nucleotides agree with TRBD2. The ends lost 3 bases at V and 0 bases at J; junction bases unmatched: 9. The length of the CDR3 is 17 residues. The CDR3 DNA is TGTGCCAGCAGTTTCCTTAGGGGCGGGGGGTACCAAGAGACCCAGTACTTC. Translation gives CASSFLRGGGYQETQYF.

This clonotype was counted a few times. This chain uses TRBV20-1 with TRBJ2-2, with D unresolved. CDR3 length: 15 amino acids. Trimming took 0 bases from V and 6 from J, leaving 14 bases between them. Looked up from germline, CDR1 is DFQATT and CDR2 is SNEGSKA (reference sequence). CDR3 protein: CSARDRLGTAGELFF. Here the CDR3 DNA reads TGCAGTGCTAGAGATCGATTGGGTACCGCCGGGGAGCTGTTTTTT.

This clonotype was seen a few times. This chain uses TRBV3-1 with TRBJ1-4; the D is unclear. Trimming took 4 bases from V and 0 from J, leaving 6 bases between them. In germline, CDR1 is LGHDT, CDR2 YNNKEL (reference sequence). This CDR3 comprises 14 residues. DNA for the CDR3: TGTGCCAGCAGCCCCGGAGCAACTAATGAAAAACTGTTTTTT. This sequence encodes CASSPGATNEKLFF.